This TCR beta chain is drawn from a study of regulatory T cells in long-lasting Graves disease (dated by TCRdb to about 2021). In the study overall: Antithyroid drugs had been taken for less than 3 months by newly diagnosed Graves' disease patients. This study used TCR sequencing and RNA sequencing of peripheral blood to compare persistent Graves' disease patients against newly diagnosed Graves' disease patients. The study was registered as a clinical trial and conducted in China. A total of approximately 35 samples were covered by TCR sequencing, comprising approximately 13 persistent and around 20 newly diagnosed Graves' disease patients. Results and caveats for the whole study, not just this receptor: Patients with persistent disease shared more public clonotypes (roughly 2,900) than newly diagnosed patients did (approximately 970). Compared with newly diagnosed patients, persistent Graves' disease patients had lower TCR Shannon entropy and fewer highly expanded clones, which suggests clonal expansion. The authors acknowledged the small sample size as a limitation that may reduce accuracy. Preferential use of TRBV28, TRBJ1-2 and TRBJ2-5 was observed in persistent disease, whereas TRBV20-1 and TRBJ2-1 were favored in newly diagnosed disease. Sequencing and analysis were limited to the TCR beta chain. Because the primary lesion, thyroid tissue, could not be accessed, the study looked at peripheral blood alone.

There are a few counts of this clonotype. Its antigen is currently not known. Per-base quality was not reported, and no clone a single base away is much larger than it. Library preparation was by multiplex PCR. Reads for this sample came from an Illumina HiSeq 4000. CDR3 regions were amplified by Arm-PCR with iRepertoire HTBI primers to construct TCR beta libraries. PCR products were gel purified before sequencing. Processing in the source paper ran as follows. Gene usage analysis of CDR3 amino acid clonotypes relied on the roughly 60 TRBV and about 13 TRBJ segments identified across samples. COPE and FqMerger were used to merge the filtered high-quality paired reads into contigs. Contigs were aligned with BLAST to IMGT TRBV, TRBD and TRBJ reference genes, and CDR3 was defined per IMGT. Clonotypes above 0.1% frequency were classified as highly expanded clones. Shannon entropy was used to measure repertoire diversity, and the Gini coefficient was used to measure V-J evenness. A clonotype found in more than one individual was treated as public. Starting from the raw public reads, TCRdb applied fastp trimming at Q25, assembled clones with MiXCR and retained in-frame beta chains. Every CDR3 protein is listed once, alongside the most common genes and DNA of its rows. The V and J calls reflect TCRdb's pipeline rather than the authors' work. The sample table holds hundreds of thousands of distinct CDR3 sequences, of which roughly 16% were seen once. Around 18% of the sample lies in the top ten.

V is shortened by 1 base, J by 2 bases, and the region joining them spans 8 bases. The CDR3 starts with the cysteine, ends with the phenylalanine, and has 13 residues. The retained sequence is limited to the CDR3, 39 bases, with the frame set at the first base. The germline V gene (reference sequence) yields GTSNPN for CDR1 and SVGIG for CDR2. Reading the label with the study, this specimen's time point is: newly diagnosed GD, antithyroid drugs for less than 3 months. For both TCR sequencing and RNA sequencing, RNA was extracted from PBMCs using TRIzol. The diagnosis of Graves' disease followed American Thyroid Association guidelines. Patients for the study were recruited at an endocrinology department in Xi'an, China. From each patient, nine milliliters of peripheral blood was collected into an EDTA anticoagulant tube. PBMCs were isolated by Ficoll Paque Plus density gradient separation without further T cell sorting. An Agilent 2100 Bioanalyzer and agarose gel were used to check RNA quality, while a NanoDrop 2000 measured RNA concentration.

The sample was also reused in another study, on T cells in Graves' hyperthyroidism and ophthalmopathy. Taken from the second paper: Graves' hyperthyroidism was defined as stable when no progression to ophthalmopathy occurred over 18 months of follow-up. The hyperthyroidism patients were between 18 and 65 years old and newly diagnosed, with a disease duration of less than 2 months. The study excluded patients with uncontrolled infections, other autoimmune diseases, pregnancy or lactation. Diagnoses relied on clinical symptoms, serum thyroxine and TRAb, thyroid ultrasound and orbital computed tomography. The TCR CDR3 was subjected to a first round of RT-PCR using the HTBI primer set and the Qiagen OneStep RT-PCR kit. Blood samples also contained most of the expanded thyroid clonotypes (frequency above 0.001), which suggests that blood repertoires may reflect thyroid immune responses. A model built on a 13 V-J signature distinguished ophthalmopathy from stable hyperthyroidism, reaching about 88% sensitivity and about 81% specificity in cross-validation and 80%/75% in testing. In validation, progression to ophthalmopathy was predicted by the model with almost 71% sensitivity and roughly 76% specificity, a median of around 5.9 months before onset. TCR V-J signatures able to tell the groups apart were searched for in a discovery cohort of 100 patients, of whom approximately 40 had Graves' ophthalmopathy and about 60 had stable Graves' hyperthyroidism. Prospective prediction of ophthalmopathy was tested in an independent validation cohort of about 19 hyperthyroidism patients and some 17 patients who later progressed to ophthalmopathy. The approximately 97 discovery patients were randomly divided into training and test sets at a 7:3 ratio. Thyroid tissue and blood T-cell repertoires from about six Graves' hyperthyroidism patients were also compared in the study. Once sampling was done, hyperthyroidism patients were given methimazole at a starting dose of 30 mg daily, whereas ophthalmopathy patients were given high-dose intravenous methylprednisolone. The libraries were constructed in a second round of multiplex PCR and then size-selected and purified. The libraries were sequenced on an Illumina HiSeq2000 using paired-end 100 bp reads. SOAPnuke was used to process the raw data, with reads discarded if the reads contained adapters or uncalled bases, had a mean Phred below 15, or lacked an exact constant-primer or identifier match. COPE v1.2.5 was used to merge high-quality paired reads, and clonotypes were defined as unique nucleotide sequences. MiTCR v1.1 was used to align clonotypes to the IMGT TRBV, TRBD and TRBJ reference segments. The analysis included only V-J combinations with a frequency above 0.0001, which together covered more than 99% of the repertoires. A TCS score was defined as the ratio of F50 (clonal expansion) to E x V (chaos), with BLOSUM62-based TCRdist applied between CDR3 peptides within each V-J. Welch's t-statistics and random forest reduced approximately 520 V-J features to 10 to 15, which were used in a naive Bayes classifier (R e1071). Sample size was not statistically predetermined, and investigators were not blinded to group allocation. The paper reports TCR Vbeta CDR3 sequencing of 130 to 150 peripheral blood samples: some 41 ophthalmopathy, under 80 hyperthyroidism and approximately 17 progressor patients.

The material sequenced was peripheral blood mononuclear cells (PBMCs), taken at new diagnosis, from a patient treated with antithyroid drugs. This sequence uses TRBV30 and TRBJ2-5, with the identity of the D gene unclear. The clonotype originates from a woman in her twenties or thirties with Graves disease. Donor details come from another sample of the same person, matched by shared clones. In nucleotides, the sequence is TGTGCCTGGAGTGGGGCGGTACAAGAGACCCAGTACTTC. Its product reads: CAWSGAVQETQYF. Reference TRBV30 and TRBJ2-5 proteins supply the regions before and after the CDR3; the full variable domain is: SQTIHQWPATLVQPVGSPLSLECTVEGTSNPNLYWYRQAAGRGLQLLFYSVGIGQISSEVPQNLSASRPQDRQFILSSKKLLLSDSGFYLCAWSGAVQETQYFGPGTRLLVL.